This TCR beta chain was recovered during a study of shared clonotypes between healthy human individuals. About the study: Each donor contributed plates that comprised three CD4 naive, three CD4 memory, two CD8 naive and one CD8 memory.

On this clone itself: Its target is not known.

The assay was immunoSEQ multiplex PCR, and TCRdb's table has in-frame clones only and misses some. Among hundreds of thousands of clones, roughly 72% were seen once, and the ten largest hold around 2%. Regarding the study as a whole: Clonotype sharing across donors was expected to vary with sequencing depth.

This receptor was obtained from a woman between 25 and 40 years old in good health. Sequenced: memory CD4+ T cells sorted from blood. Stated subset: CD45RA-negative fraction.

CDR3 sequence: CASSEIGQAQETQYF. As DNA, the CDR3 is TGTGCCAGCAGTGAAATCGGGCAGGCTCAAGAGACCCAGTACTTC. The V and J genes are TRBV6-1 and TRBJ2-5; no firm D call. The CDR3 loop spans 15 amino acids. CDR1 MNHNS and CDR2 SASEGT come from the germline V gene. V was trimmed by 2 bases and J by 2 bases, leaving 12 bases between them.